This T cell receptor (beta chain) derives from a study of blood T cell repertoires in COVID-19. For the study at large: Some COVID-19 samples were acute and others convalescent; all came from the United States, Italy and Spain. Sample material is recorded as cDNA or gDNA derived from T cells, B-cell-depleted T cells, or PBMCs.

V lost 1 base and J lost 4; bases outside the gene matches: 3. Germline CDR1 MGHRA, CDR2 YSYEKL. The CDR3 has 15 amino acids. Assay used: immunoSEQ multiplex PCR; TCRdb lists only in-frame clones, some missing. The data hold 200,000 to 250,000 clones, with roughly 80% observed a single time. Specimen: peripheral blood. The TCR originated in a man aged 25 to 45 with active or convalescent COVID-19. The rearrangement uses TRBV4-1 and TRBJ2-7, with 11 bases fitting TRBD1. This chain's CDR3 is CASSQGDRGFYEQYF. In DNA, the CDR3 is TGCGCCAGCAGCCAAGGGGACAGGGGGTTTTACGAGCAGTACTTC.